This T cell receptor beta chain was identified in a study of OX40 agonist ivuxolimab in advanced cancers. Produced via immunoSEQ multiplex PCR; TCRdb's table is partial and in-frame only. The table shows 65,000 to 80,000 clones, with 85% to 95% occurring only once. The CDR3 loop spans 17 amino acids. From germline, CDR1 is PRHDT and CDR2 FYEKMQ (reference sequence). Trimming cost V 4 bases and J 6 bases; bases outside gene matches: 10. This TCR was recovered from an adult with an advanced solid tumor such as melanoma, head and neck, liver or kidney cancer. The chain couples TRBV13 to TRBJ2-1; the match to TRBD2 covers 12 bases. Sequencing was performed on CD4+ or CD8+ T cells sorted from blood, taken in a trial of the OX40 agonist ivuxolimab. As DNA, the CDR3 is TGTGCCAGCAGCTCTGGGCTAGCGGGGGGGCCGGGCAATGAGCAGTTCTTC. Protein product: CASSSGLAGGPGNEQFF.